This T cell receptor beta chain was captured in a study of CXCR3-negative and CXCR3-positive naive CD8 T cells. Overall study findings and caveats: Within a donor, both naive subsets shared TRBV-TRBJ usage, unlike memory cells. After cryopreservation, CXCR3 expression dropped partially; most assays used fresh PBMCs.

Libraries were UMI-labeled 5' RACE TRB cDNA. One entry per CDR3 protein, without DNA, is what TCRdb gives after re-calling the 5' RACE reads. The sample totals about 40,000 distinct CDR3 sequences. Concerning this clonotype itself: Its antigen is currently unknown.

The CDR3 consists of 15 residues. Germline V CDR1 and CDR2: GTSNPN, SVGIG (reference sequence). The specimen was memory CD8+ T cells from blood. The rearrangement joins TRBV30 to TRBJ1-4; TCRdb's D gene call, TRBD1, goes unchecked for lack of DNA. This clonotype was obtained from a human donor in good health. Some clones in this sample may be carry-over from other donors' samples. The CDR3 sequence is CAWKNRAKVGEKLFF. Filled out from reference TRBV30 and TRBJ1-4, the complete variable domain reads SQTIHQWPATLVQPVGSPLSLECTVEGTSNPNLYWYRQAAGRGLQLLFYSVGIGQISSEVPQNLSASRPQDRQFILSSKKLLLSDSGFYLCAWKNRAKVGEKLFFGSGTQLSVL.